This TCR beta chain emerged from a study of blood T cell repertoires in COVID-19. Study summary: Samples of COVID-19 (acute and convalescent) were obtained from the United States, Italy and Spain. T cells, B-cell-depleted T cells, or PBMCs supplied cDNA or gDNA.

TCRdb keeps only in-frame clones here, not all; method: immunoSEQ multiplex PCR. Found here are tens of thousands of clones, roughly 86% of them singletons; the top ten hold approximately 8%. This clone was detected once. The J segment lost 0 bases and the V segment lost 5 bases, leaving 7 bases of the junction unmatched. CDR1 and CDR2 from the germline V gene are SQVTM and ANQGSEA. The CDR3 length is 17 residues. This receptor was taken from a man aged 55 to 70 with active COVID-19. Material: peripheral blood. The V call is TRBV29-1, the J call TRBJ2-1; 13 bases fit TRBD2. The CDR3 loop is CSVPGLAGSSSYNEQFF. CDR3 sequence (DNA): TGCAGCGTTCCGGGACTAGCGGGATCGAGCTCCTACAATGAGCAGTTCTTC.